A single T cell receptor beta chain is shown here with its context. Sequencing used immunoSEQ multiplex PCR; TCRdb keeps in-frame clones, though not all of them. The sample carries roughly 120,000 clones, approximately 80% recorded once. This sample is drawn from a study of PD-1 blockade in mismatch repair-deficient tumors. The V segment lost 3 bases and the J segment 6 bases; nucleotides outside the gene matches: 14. The CDR3 is 17 amino acids. Germline V gene data show CDR1 as SGHNT and CDR2 as YYREEE (reference sequence). The chain has TRBV5-4 and TRBJ2-3; the match to TRBD2 covers 9 bases. The specimen was peripheral blood, collected roughly 13 months after starting pembrolizumab. The origin of this receptor is an adult with mismatch repair-deficient cancer. DNA for the CDR3: TGTGCCAGCAGCTACGGACTAGCGAGGCCCGAGCGGGATACGCAGTATTTT. This encodes CASSYGLARPERDTQYF.